These 21 T cell receptor beta chains were sequenced from one sample in a study of a mutant IDH1 vaccine in newly diagnosed glioma. Noted time point: week 35, safety follow-up. Doses consisted of 300 ug of mutant IDH1 20-mer peptide each, paired with topical imiquimod. These receptors' targets are unknown. Some clones are missing from TCRdb's copy, which holds only in-frame ones; the method was immunoSEQ multiplex PCR. This sample has 25,000 to 30,000 clones, with roughly four fifths found just once. The sequenced sample was PBMCs, obtained from a glioma patient whose treatment included an IDH1 peptide vaccine. The source of these receptors is a man in his fifties or sixties with glioma.

The chain joins TRBV7-9 to TRBJ2-5; TRBD1 aligns across 9 bases. Germline V gives CDR1 SEHNR, CDR2 FQNEAQ (reference sequence). The CDR3 sequence is 19 residues long. J was trimmed by 5 bases and V by 5 bases; bases with no gene match: 21. CDR3 region: CASSKGRMNDRGLRETQYF. The CDR3, as DNA: TGTGCCAGCAGCAAGGGGCGGATGAACGACAGGGGGTTGCGGGAGACCCAGTACTTC.

The chain couples TRBV7-9 to TRBJ1-1; no definite D call. Germline CDR1 is SEHNR and CDR2 is FQNEAQ (reference sequence). The V end was cut by 2 bases, the J end by 2 bases, with 12 bases between. The CDR3 is 15 amino acids. CDR3 sequence reads: CASSLFRDANTEAFF. The CDR3 nucleotides read TGTGCCAGCAGCTTATTCCGGGATGCAAACACTGAAGCTTTCTTT.

A single count supports this clone. The chain links TRBV28 to TRBJ1-4; unclear D gene. The CDR3 consists of 14 residues. The germline gives CDR1 MDHEN, CDR2 SYDVKM. Trimming took 8 bases from V and 0 from J, leaving 10 bases between them. The CDR3 sequence is CASGQDPTNEKLFF. CDR3 DNA: TGTGCCAGCGGTCAGGACCCAACTAATGAAAAACTGTTTTTT.

The chain joins TRBV30 to TRBJ2-5; D possibly corresponds to TRBD2 (5 bases). Trimming left V 2 bases short and J 1 base short, with 14 bases between. Germline V lookup: CDR1 GTSNPN, CDR2 SVGIG (reference sequence). This CDR3 is built from 15 residues. The CDR3 region is CAWSFGGRFQETQYF. The CDR3 region has the DNA TGTGCCTGGAGTTTCGGAGGACGCTTCCAAGAGACCCAGTACTTC.

J is TRBJ2-7 and V is TRBV6-1; D unclear. The CDR3 consists of 10 residues. CDR1 is MNHNS, CDR2 SASEGT, per germline. Deletions cut 8 bases from V and 4 bases from J, with 6 bases between. Here the CDR3 DNA reads TGTGCCAGCTGGGCGTACGAGCAGTACTTC. Translation gives CASWAYEQYF.

V and J are TRBV29-1 and TRBJ1-2, with D perhaps matching TRBD1 (5 bases). Germline V CDR1 and CDR2: SQVTM, ANQGSEA. The CDR3 has 13 amino acids. Trimming shortened V by 2 bases and J by 8 bases, and 15 bases separated the two germline ends. CDR3 nucleotide sequence: TGCAGCGTTGAAAGGAGCCCAGGGAAAGGCTACACCTTC. Amino acid sequence: CSVERSPGKGYTF. Using reference TRBV29-1 and TRBJ1-2 for the parts outside the CDR3, the full variable domain is SAVISQKPSRDICQRGTSLTIQCQVDSQVTMMFWYRQQPGQSLTLIATANQGSEATYESGFVIDKFPISRPNLTFSTLTVSNMSPEDSSIYLCSVERSPGKGYTFGSGTRLTVV.

The chain links TRBV30 to TRBJ1-2; D might be TRBD1 (5 bases). The V end lost 3 bases, the J end lost 1 base, and 18 bases lay between the germline ends. The CDR3 consists of 16 residues. Germline V lookup: CDR1 GTSNPN, CDR2 SVGIG (reference sequence). As DNA, the CDR3 is TGTGCCTGGAGGAGGGGAGTCGCGTCCCATAACTATGGCTACACCTTC. Its translation: CAWRRGVASHNYGYTF.

This clone was detected a few times. The chain links TRBV7-8 to TRBJ1-5; no firm D call. CDR1 is SGHVS and CDR2 is FQNEAQ in the germline V gene. The V end was cut by 5 bases, the J end by 1 base, with 15 bases between. The CDR3 sequence is 16 residues long. This CDR3 is CASSPDGGLSNQPQHF. CDR3 nucleotides: TGTGCCAGCAGCCCAGACGGTGGTCTAAGCAATCAGCCCCAGCATTTT.

The rearrangement joins TRBV10-3 to TRBJ2-7; D gene unclear. V lost 2 bases to trimming and J lost 5 bases, with 10 bases between them. This CDR3 region has 13 residues. Germline V lookup: CDR1 ENHRY, CDR2 SYGVKD. The CDR3 DNA follows: TGTGCCATCAGTGAGCCCCCATCGGACGAGCAGTACTTC. This translates into CAISEPPSDEQYF.

The J gene is TRBJ1-2, the V gene TRBV5-4; no reliable D call. The CDR3 loop spans 14 amino acids. Germline CDR1 SGHNT, CDR2 YYREEE (reference sequence). The V gene lost 0 bases and the J gene lost 5 bases, with 11 bases spanning the gap. The CDR3 loop is CASSLGSQGYGYTF. The CDR3 DNA follows: TGTGCCAGCAGCTTGGGTAGTCAAGGTTATGGCTACACCTTC.

The chain joins TRBV29-1 to TRBJ1-2; 7 nucleotides match TRBD1. In germline, CDR1 is SQVTM, CDR2 ANQGSEA. This CDR3 is built from 12 residues. Trimming at V came to 6 bases and at J to 5 bases, leaving 6 bases not matched to a gene. DNA for the CDR3: TGCAGCGTCACAGGGGAAGGATATGGCTACACCTTC. Residues: CSVTGEGYGYTF.

In DNA, the CDR3 is TGTGCCAGTAGTAAGGGACCGCTCTATGGCTACACCTTC. It encodes CASSKGPLYGYTF. The V and J genes are TRBV19 and TRBJ1-2; possible D gene TRBD1, 5 bases. This CDR3 is 13 amino acids long. The germline V gene encodes CDR1 LNHDA and CDR2 SQIVND (reference sequence). Trimming took 4 bases from V and 4 from J, leaving 10 bases between them.

The count of this clone is one. The genes are TRBV5-8 and TRBJ1-5; 8 nucleotides match TRBD1. Germline lookup yields CDR1 SGHTS and CDR2 YDEGEE. The CDR3 spans 16 residues. The V gene end was trimmed by 1 base and the J gene end by 5 bases; junction bases not matched to a gene: 8. CDR3 protein: CASSLNPGTGDQPQHF. In nucleotides, the CDR3 is TGTGCCAGCAGCTTGAACCCCGGGACAGGAGATCAGCCCCAGCATTTT.

By share, this clone counts as medium-sized. The chain couples TRBV7-9 to TRBJ2-3; possible D gene TRBD2, 5 bases. The V gene's germline CDR1 is SEHNR and CDR2 FQNEAQ (reference sequence). V was cut by 4 bases and J by 0 bases, with 8 bases left in between. The CDR3 totals 14 residues. CDR3 sequence (DNA): TGTGCCAGCAGCTCTGGGAGTAGCACAGATACGCAGTATTTT. Residues: CASSSGSSTDTQYF.

This chain uses TRBV5-8 with TRBJ2-3; a weak D match, TRBD1 (5 bases). Germline V gene lookup returns CDR1 SGHTS and CDR2 YDEGEE. Trimming left V 0 bases short and J 0 bases short, with 8 bases between. The CDR3 is 15 amino acids. DNA for the CDR3: TGTGCCAGCAGCTTGGGGGGCTTTAGCACAGATACGCAGTATTTT. Protein: CASSLGGFSTDTQYF.

This clone was picked up a small number of times. The gene calls are TRBV2 and TRBJ2-3, with D perhaps TRBD2 (5 bases). Trimming cost V 3 bases and J 4 bases, with 11 bases left between them. The CDR3 loop spans 14 amino acids. Germline CDR1 reads SNHLY; CDR2 reads FYNNEI. CDR3 nucleotide sequence: TGTGCCAGCAGTGATGAGAGGGTGGCAGATACGCAGTATTTT. Translating it yields CASSDERVADTQYF.

The gene calls are TRBV4-3 and TRBJ2-3, with unresolved D. CDR3 length: 13 amino acids. Germline-derived CDR1 and CDR2 are LGHNA and YSLEER. Trimming stripped 6 bases from V and 5 bases from J, with 12 bases between. CDR3 sequence (DNA): TGCGCCAGCAGTCAGGAAAGGCGAGATACGCAGTATTTT. Protein: CASSQERRDTQYF.

The chain employs TRBV2 and TRBJ2-5; 11 bases line up with TRBD2. This CDR3 spans 15 amino acids. J gave up 5 bases and V 2 bases, and 4 bases lay outside the gene matches. Germline V lookup: CDR1 SNHLY, CDR2 FYNNEI. The CDR3 DNA sequence: TGTGCCAGCAGTGAATTGGCTAGCGGGGGGGAGACCCAGTACTTC. This sequence encodes CASSELASGGETQYF. The whole variable domain, filled in from reference TRBV2 and TRBJ2-5, reads EPEVTQTPSHQVTQMGQEVILRCVPISNHLYFYWYRQILGQKVEFLVSFYNNEISEKSEIFDDQFSVERPDGSNFTLKIRSTKLEDSAMYFCASSELASGGETQYFGPGTRLLVL.

This rearrangement joins TRBV7-2 to TRBJ1-3, with D possibly being TRBD1 (6 bases). V lost 5 bases and J 2 bases, leaving 13 bases between the germline ends. The germline CDR1 and CDR2 sequences are SGHTA and FQGNSA. The CDR3 spans 15 residues. The CDR3 DNA sequence: TGTGCCAGCAGCCAAAGGGGGGGGGCTGGAAACACCATATATTTT. Translated, it gives CASSQRGGAGNTIYF.

The chain recombines TRBV12-5 with TRBJ1-2; TRBD1 aligns across 8 bases. Germline V lookup: CDR1 LGHNT, CDR2 FRNRAP. The CDR3 length is 14 residues. With 9 bases clipped from V and 2 bases from J, the junction kept 8 bases outside the gene matches. The CDR3 DNA reads as TGTGCTAGCCCGGACAGGGAAAAGAACTATGGCTACACCTTC. Its protein is CASPDREKNYGYTF.

This clone has just a few counts. The chain combines TRBV14 with TRBJ2-2; maybe TRBD1 (6 bases). V lost 4 bases to trimming and J lost 4 bases, with 16 bases between them. The length of the CDR3 is 16 residues. Germline V gives CDR1 SGHDN, CDR2 FVKESK. CDR3 nucleotide sequence: TGTGCCAGCAGCCTCCTTATGGGACAACCCACCGGGGAGCTGTTTTTT. This translates into CASSLLMGQPTGELFF.